This T cell receptor beta chain was found in a study of blood T cells in healthy people across ages. Study background: Capture via template switching afforded approximately one barcoded beta molecule per two T cells. Study observations and caveats: In these data, TCR beta diversity tracked strongly with naive T cell percentage. Naive CD4+ cell counts and diversity both ran higher in long-lived than in aged donors.

The CDR3 extends over 9 amino acids. In germline, CDR1 is MNHEY, CDR2 SMNVEV (reference sequence). V was pared by 7 bases and J by 6 bases, with 0 bases between. For the second PCR, which ran for 7 to 11 cycles, a sample-barcoded 5' primer and a J-beta primer mix were used. Sequencing yielded, for each sample, at least 3 million paired-end reads carrying CDR3. TCRdb processed the 5' RACE reads anew with MiXCR; each CDR3 protein has one entry. Among 710,000 or so distinct CDR3 sequences listed, about 24% were seen once. This clonotype has more than one count but fewer than ten. Its specificity is unknown.

The sample consisted of blood. This TCR came from a man in his sixties or seventies in good health. The chain links TRBV27 to TRBJ2-2; D remains unclear. CDR3 region: CASTGELFF. In nucleotides, the CDR3 is TGTGCCAGCACCGGGGAGCTGTTTTTT.